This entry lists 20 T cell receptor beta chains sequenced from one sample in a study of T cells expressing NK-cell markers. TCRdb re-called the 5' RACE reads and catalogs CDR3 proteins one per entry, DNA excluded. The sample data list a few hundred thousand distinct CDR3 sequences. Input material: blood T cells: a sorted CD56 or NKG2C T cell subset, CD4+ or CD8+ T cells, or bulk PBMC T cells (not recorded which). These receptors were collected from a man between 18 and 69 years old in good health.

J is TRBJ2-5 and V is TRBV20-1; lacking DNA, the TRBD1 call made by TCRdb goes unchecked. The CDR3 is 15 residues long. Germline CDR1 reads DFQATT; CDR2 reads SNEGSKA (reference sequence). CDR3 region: CSARAWGGPRETQYF.

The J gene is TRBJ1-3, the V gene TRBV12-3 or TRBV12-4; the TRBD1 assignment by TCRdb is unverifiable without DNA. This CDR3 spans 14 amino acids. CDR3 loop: CASSTQGFGNTIYF.

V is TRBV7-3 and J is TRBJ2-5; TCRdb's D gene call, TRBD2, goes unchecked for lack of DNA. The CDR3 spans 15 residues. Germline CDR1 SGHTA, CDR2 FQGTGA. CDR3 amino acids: CASSKPGLAKETQYF.

CDR3 sequence: CASSLGSGFNYGYTF. This rearrangement joins TRBV28 to TRBJ1-2. The length of the CDR3 is 15 residues. Germline V gives CDR1 MDHEN, CDR2 SYDVKM.

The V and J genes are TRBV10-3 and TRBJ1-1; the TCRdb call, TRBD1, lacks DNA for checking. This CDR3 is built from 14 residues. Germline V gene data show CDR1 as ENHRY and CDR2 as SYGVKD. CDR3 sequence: CAISIQGAGTEAFF.

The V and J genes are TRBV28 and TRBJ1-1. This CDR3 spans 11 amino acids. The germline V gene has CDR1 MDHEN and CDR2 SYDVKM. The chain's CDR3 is CASTANVEAFF.

CDR3: CASSPSPGVTGQPQHF. V and J are TRBV3-1 and TRBJ1-5; TCRdb's D call, TRBD1, is unchecked because there is no DNA. CDR3 length equals 16 residues. In germline, CDR1 is LGHDT, CDR2 YNNKEL (reference sequence).

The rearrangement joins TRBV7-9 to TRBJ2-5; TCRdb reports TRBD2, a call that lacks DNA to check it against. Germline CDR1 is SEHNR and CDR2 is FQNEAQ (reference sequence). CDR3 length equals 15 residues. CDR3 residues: CASSLELVGRETQYF.

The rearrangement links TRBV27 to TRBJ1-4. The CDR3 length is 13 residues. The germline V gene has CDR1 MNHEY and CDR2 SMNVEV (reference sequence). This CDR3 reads CASRPPGLEKLFF.

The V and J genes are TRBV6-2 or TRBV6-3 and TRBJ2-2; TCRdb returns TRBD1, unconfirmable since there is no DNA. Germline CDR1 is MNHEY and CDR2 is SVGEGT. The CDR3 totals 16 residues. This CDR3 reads CASSRTGTTNTGELFF.

The CDR3 region is CAITSGASDWWEQYF. V usage is TRBV6-1 and J usage is TRBJ2-7; the TCRdb call, TRBD2, lacks DNA for checking. This CDR3 is 15 amino acids long. Germline V lookup: CDR1 MNHNS, CDR2 SASEGT.

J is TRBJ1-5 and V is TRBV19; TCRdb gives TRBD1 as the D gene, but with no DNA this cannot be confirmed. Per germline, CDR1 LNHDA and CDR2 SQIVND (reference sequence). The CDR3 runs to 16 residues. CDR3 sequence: CASSMLGQGTNQPQHF.

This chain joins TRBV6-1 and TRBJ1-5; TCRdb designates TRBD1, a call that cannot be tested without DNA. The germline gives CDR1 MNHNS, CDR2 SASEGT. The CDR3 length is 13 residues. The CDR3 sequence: CATSGHRNQPQHF.

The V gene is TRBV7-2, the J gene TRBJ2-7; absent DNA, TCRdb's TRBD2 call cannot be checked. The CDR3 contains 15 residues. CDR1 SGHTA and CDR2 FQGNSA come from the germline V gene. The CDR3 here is CASSLRTSGDYEQYF.

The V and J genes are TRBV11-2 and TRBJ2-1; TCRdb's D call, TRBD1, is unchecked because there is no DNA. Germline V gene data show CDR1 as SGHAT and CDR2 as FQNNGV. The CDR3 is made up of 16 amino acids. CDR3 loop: CASSLDFRVGLNEQFF.

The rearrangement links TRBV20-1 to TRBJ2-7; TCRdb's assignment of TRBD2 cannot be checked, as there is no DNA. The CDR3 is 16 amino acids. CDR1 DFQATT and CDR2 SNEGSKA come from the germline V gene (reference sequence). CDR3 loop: CSARDPSTSGRGEQYF.

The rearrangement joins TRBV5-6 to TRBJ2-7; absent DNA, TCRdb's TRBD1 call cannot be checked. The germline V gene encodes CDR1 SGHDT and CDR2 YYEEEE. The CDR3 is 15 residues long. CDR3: CASSLGQGSGYEQYF.

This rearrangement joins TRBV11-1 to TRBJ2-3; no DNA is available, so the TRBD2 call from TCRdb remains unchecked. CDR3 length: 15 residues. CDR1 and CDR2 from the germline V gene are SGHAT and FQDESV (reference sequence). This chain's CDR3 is CASSRERVSTDTQYF.

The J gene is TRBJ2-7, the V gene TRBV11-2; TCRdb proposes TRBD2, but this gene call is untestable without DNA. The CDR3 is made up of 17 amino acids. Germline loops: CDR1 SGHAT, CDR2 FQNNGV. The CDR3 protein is CASSFEARASHAYEQYF.

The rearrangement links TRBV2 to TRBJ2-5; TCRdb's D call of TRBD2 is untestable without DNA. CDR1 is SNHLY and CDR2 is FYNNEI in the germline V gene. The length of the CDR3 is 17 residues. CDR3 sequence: CASRRGRGTSGQETQYF.